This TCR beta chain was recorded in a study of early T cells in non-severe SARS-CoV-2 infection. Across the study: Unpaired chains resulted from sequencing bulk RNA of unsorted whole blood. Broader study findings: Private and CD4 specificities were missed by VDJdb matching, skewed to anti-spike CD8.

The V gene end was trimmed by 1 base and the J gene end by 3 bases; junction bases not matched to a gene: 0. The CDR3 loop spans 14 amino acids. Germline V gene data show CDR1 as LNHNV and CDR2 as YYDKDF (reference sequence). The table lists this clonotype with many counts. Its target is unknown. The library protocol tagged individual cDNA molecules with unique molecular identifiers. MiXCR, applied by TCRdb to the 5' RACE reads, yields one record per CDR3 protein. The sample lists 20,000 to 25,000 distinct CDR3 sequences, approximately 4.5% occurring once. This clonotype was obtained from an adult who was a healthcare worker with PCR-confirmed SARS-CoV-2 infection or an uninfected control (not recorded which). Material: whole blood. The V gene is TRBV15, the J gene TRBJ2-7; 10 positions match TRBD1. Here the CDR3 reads CATSRGDRGYEQYF. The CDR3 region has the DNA TGTGCCACCAGCAGAGGGGACAGGGGCTACGAGCAGTACTTC.